Listed below are T cell receptor beta chains from one sample, sequenced in a study of blood T cell repertoires in COVID-19. The assay was immunoSEQ multiplex PCR, and TCRdb's table has in-frame clones only and misses some. The table has about 340,000 clones, approximately 86% seen once. The sample consisted of PBMCs or T cells enriched from blood (not recorded which). These receptors all stem from a woman in her thirties or forties with acute COVID-19. Each CDR3 is given with its conserved first and last residue.

TRBV3-1/TRBV3-2,TRBJ2-7,CASSRQGAHEQYF
TRBV10-3,TRBJ2-3,CAISRGTGGREDTQYF
TRBV6-6,TRBJ1-5,CAASGDRGQPQHF
TRBV6-6,TRBJ1-1,CASCGMNTEAFF
TRBV7-9,TRBJ2-2,CASSLAVLAGGMNTGELFF
TRBV2,TRBJ2-2,CASNKARDRLTGELFF
TRBV19,TRBJ1-1,CASSIVPRGSLGAFF
TRBV10-3,TRBJ1-2,CAATGESRYTF
TRBV14,TRBJ1-2,CASSQRGTGIGLGYTF
TRBV10-3,TRBJ1-1,CAISGLSGGTEAFF
TRBV7-2,TRBJ2-7,CASSYPTTRGYEQYF
TRBV5-1,TRBJ2-2,CASSFLTSVTTGELFF
TRBV19,TRBJ2-7,CASKERGEGYEQYF
TRBV6-6,TRBJ1-5,CASSPPGGGGGNQPQHF
TRBV4-1,TRBJ2-2,CASSQGDRGYAGELFF
TRBV3-1/TRBV3-2,TRBJ1-1,CASSLQGTNTEAFF
TRBV5-1,TRBJ2-7,CASSLVPSGGLSSYEQYF
TRBV10-3,TRBJ2-3,CAISDFGTGGAGHADTQYF
TRBV4-2,TRBJ2-5,CASSNRGNGIQETQYF
TRBV15,TRBJ1-4,CATSPSGRRNEKLFF
TRBV4-1,TRBJ1-6,CASSPKSSGTGNPNLHF
TRBV29-1,TRBJ2-3,CSVRAPGLAGAVRDTQYF
TRBV12-3/TRBV12-4,TRBJ2-7,CASSPGLLQYF
TRBV2,TRBJ2-5,CASLDRELQETQYF
TRBV24-1,TRBJ1-5,CATSVGDQPQHF
TRBV19,TRBJ2-1,CASSIRGDVDEQFF
TRBV29-1,TRBJ2-3,CSGRLAGGSQYF
TRBV28,TRBJ1-5,CASSLGLRGGHQPQHF
TRBV20-1,TRBJ1-4,CSASGGASNEKLFF